This TCR beta chain was recorded in a study of blood T cell repertoires in COVID-19 (dated by TCRdb to 2020 to 2022). Concerning the study at large: Samples covering the acute and convalescent phases of COVID-19 were provided by collaborators in the United States, Italy and Spain. The samples were drawn from two sources: the first 160 participants of the ongoing ImmuneRACE study, and fewer than 1,500 subjects contributed by 6 global collaborators. A freely available public database, intended as a resource for researchers studying the immune response to SARS-CoV-2, is where the repertoires were released. Deeply sampled blood TCRbeta repertoires from subjects exposed to, actively infected with, or recovered from COVID-19 were included in the dataset. The prospective study material was composed of cDNA or gDNA derived from T cells, B-cell-depleted T cells, or PBMCs. A de-identified subject ID, COVID-19 status, age in years and sex were almost always included in the sample metadata. Where available, HLA class I and class II types were taken from metadata supplied by the sample provider and were not determined by assay-based typing. The research as a whole found: The quantity of clinical and demographic metadata differed by source and by participant and was supplied without curation.

At one collaborating source in Seattle, patients were enrolled during active infection and were followed longitudinally through the course of disease. The collaborating institutions used their own protocols to collect whole blood in K2EDTA tubes. For TCRbeta analysis, collaborators shipped samples in one of three forms: frozen whole blood, isolated PBMCs, or DNA extracted from either of those sample types. About this clone: The antigen this receptor binds is unknown. At one boundary the junction diverges from the germline segment, which might be a read error.

The immunoSEQ Assay, a bias-controlled multiplex PCR, was used to amplify TCRbeta CDR3 regions from genomic DNA. As for how the authors treated the data: The number of nucleated cells in each sample was estimated from the amplification of reference gene primers within the assay. To quantify the absolute abundance of each unique TCRbeta CDR3 rearrangement, sequence reads were collapsed and filtered. For each sample, productive Simpson clonality was calculated as the square root of Simpson's diversity index over productive rearrangements. Held by TCRdb, this immuneACCESS table contains in-frame sequences only and omits some clones. Under half of the omission traces to an unresolved V gene where checked; the cause of the rest is unknown. From that table come the V and J calls and clone size; the DNA was used to work out D and trimming. The sample data list about 52,000 clones, and 70% to 85% of these were observed just once. More than 9% of the sample goes to the ten largest clones.

Counted from cysteine to phenylalanine, this CDR3 has 14 amino acids. Only CDR3 DNA is held: 42 bases, read in frame from base 1. CDR1 and CDR2 are drawn from the germline V gene: SNHLY, FYNNEI. The chain couples TRBV2 to TRBJ2-5, with 14 bases in between that match TRBD2. The origin of this receptor is a man older than 75 with COVID-19, enrolled during active disease. The specimen was peripheral blood. The CDR3 has the sequence CASREGTSGGTQYF. The DNA sequence reads TGTGCCAGCAGGGAAGGGACTAGCGGGGGGACCCAGTACTTC.